The 4 T cell receptor beta chains below come from one sample, sequenced in a study of shared clonotypes between healthy human individuals. Produced via immunoSEQ multiplex PCR; TCRdb's table is partial and in-frame only. Found here are about 2.4 million clones, more than 85% of them singletons; the top ten hold around 0.37%. Material for sequencing was naive CD4+ T cells from PBMCs. Subset meaning: CD45RA+ positively selected. The source is a man between 18 and 29 years old in good health. Some clones in this sample may be carry-over from other donors' samples.

The chain links TRBV5-1 to TRBJ1-1; no definite D call. This CDR3 is 16 amino acids long. Germline CDR1 and CDR2: SGHRS and YFSETQ. V was pared by 4 bases and J by 0 bases, with 16 bases between. In nucleotides, the CDR3 is TGCGCCAGCAGCCCCTCGCAGGCCACCATGAACACTGAAGCTTTCTTT. Translating it yields CASSPSQATMNTEAFF.

The chain joins TRBV30 to TRBJ1-4; no definite D call. V was pared by 4 bases and J by 8 bases, with 14 bases between. The CDR3 contains 13 residues. Germline V gives CDR1 GTSNPN, CDR2 SVGIG (reference sequence). The CDR3 reads CAWNGRPGEKLFF. The CDR3 nucleotides read TGTGCCTGGAATGGTAGGCCGGGGGAAAAACTGTTTTTT.

The chain has TRBV19 and TRBJ2-1, with D unresolved. Trimming cost V 3 bases and J 12 bases, with 21 bases left between them. Per germline, CDR1 LNHDA and CDR2 SQIVND (reference sequence). The CDR3 is made up of 15 amino acids. The CDR3 here is CASSIRTHTHLGQFF. CDR3 nucleotides: TGTGCCAGTAGTATCCGGACCCACACTCACCTGGGGCAGTTCTTC. The full variable domain, with the rest looked up from reference TRBV19 and TRBJ2-1, is DGGITQSPKYLFRKEGQNVTLSCEQNLNHDAMYWYRQDPGQGLRLIYYSQIVNDFQKGDIAEGYSVSREKKESFPLTVTSAQKNPTAFYLCASSIRTHTHLGQFFGPGTRLTVL.

In the case of this clone: The sample contains more than one DNA sequence encoding this CDR3. CDR3 DNA: TGTGCCAGCAGCTTTAGGGGCGGGAACACCGGGGAGCTGTTTTTT. It yields the protein CASSFRGGNTGELFF. The chain employs TRBV7-3 and TRBJ2-2; weak D call: TRBD1 (5 bases). The germline V gene has CDR1 SGHTA and CDR2 FQGTGA. CDR3 length: 15 amino acids. V shed 3 bases and J shed 1 base, with 9 bases lying between them.